The 19 T cell receptor beta chains in this list originate from one sample, sequenced in a study of tumor-infiltrating lymphocytes in primary liver carcinoma. Both blood RNA, taken from unsorted whole blood, and germline DNA were extracted. Reverse transcription of around 0.45 ug total RNA with a constant-region primer produced TCR beta cDNA. A slightly modified ARM-PCR protocol with three nested multiplex PCR rounds produced these TCR beta libraries. Each of the first two PCR rounds ran approximately 9 cycles with TRBV1-TRBV30 forward and C-beta reverse primers. TCRdb reprocessed the multiplex PCR reads via MiXCR and lists one record per CDR3 protein. The table shows about 180,000 distinct CDR3 sequences, with over 50% occurring only once. The sample consisted of peripheral blood. These receptors were taken from a man in his forties with primary liver carcinoma and hepatitis B virus infection.

The chain carries TRBV29-1 and TRBJ2-6; no clear D. Trimming pared 1 base from V and 0 bases from J, leaving 10 bases between. CDR1 and CDR2 from the germline V gene are SQVTM and ANQGSEA. CDR3 length: 16 amino acids. The CDR3 DNA is TGCAGCGTTGAAGCCCCTGAGACCTCTGGGGCCAACGTCCTGACTTTC. This gives the protein CSVEAPETSGANVLTF.

This sequence joins TRBV10-2 and TRBJ2-1; 7 nucleotides match TRBD2. The CDR3 runs to 14 residues. V lost 11 bases to trimming and J lost 3 bases; unmatched junction nucleotides: 10. Germline CDR1 is WSHSY and CDR2 is SAAADI. CDR3 coding DNA: TGCGCCCGCAATGGAACTAGCGACTACAATGAGCAGTTCTTC. It is translated as CARNGTSDYNEQFF.

Concerning this clonotype itself: The junction departs from germline at one end; a sequencing error may be responsible. CDR3 DNA: TGCAGCGTTGAAAAGGAGGCCTACTCCACTGAAGCTCTCTTT. Its protein product is CSVEKEAYSTEALF. This chain joins TRBV29-1 and TRBJ1-1; D is ambiguous. CDR1 and CDR2 (germline): SQVTM, ANQGSEA. This CDR3 spans 14 amino acids.

The J gene is TRBJ1-1, the V gene TRBV12-3 or TRBV12-4, with D possibly matching TRBD1 (6 bases). The CDR3 totals 15 residues. Trimming removed 7 bases from V and 4 bases from J, with 19 bases in between. The CDR3 loop is CASTLGVLRGTEAFF. CDR3 coding DNA: TGTGCCAGCACCCTGGGGGTGCTCAGGGGCACTGAAGCTTTCTTT.

The gene calls are TRBV29-1 and TRBJ2-1; unclear D gene. CDR3 length: 12 amino acids. Germline CDR1 reads SQVTM; CDR2 reads ANQGSEA. CDR3 coding DNA: TGCAGTGTTCACACATGGGGCAATGAGCAGTTCTTC. Its translation is CSVHTWGNEQFF.

The table lists this clonotype with a few counts. V gene TRBV4-1 combines with J gene TRBJ2-7, with D perhaps TRBD2 (6 bases). The CDR3 runs 13 residues. Per the germline V gene, CDR1 is MGHRA and CDR2 is YSYEKL. V gave up 1 base and J gave up 3 bases, with 7 bases separating them. CDR3 bases: TGCGCCAGCAGCCAAGGGGGGGACTACGAGCAGTACTTC. This translates into CASSQGGDYEQYF.

On this clonotype: A much more abundant neighbour one base away suggests this may be a read error. The rearrangement links TRBV11-2 to TRBJ2-1, with 8 bases aligning to TRBD2. J lost 7 bases, V lost 4 bases, and 21 bases had no gene match. CDR3 length equals 19 residues. The germline V gene has CDR1 SGHAT and CDR2 FQNNGV. CDR3 protein: CASSSPGSIGRAGWNEQFF. CDR3 in DNA: TGTGCCAGCAGCTCACCAGGTTCCATCGGGAGGGCCGGTTGGAATGAGCAGTTCTTC. Full variable domain (missing parts from reference TRBV11-2 and TRBJ2-1): EAGVAQSPRYKIIEKRQSVAFWCNPISGHATLYWYQQILGQGPKLLIQFQNNGVVDDSQLPKDRFSAERLKGVDSTLKIQPAKLEDSAVYLCASSSPGSIGRAGWNEQFFGPGTRLTVL.

Comment on this clonotype: The junction differs from germline at one of its ends, possibly a read error. The rearrangement joins TRBV11-2 to TRBJ2-1; D call uncertain. The CDR3 extends over 18 amino acids. CDR1 SGHAT and CDR2 FQNNGV come from the germline V gene. DNA for the CDR3: TGTGCCAGCAGCTTAGACCGGGCCTCCTTCTCCGCCTATAATGAGCAGTCCTTC. Its protein is CASSLDRASFSAYNEQSF.

Turning to this clonotype: Given the absence of the conserved phenylalanine or tryptophan at the CDR3 end, a read error is likely. The limits of the CDR3 on the DNA are not certain, so only TCRdb's listed CDR3 is given. This chain links TRBV6-1 with TRBJ2-7; the table's D call, TRBD2, was not checked against the DNA. Germline lookup yields CDR1 MNHNS and CDR2 SASEGT. With termini counted, the CDR3 has 17 amino acids. The CDR3 sequence is CASVWVAGLGLSYEQYL.

On this clonotype itself: Given a much more abundant clone one base away, this may be a read error. The V and J genes are TRBV10-1 and TRBJ2-1; TRBD2 matches 9 bases. The CDR3 is 15 residues long. J gave up 7 bases and V 0 bases, and 4 bases lay outside the gene matches. The germline V gene has CDR1 WNHNN and CDR2 SYGVQD (reference sequence). CDR3 loop: CASSESVAGVNEQFF. DNA of the CDR3: TGCGCCAGCAGTGAGTCGGTAGCGGGAGTGAATGAGCAGTTCTTC.

This clonotype was observed a few times. CDR3 DNA sequence: TGTGCCAGCAGCTTTGGATCACTTGTCTATACGCAGTATTTT. The encoded protein is CASSFGSLVYTQYF. The chain uses TRBV12-3 or TRBV12-4 and TRBJ2-3; D unresolved. V was clipped by 6 bases and J by 7 bases, with 17 bases between them. This CDR3 is 14 amino acids long.

V and J are TRBV11-2 and TRBJ1-3; D not resolved. Trimming left V 5 bases short and J 4 bases short, with 12 bases between. The CDR3 sequence is 14 residues long. The germline V gene has CDR1 SGHAT and CDR2 FQNNGV. This chain's CDR3 is CASSIDSSGNTIYF. DNA for the CDR3: TGTGCCAGCAGCATCGATAGTTCGGGAAACACCATATATTTT.

Concerning this clonotype itself: This could be a read error, since a much larger clone is one nucleotide away. The CDR3 loop is CASCQEGEKLFF. The CDR3 DNA is TGCGCCAGCTGCCAAGAAGGTGAAAAACTGTTTTTT. The V call is TRBV4-1, the J call TRBJ1-4; D remains ambiguous. The CDR3 consists of 12 residues. The germline V gene has CDR1 MGHRA and CDR2 YSYEKL.

This clonotype was found a few times. V usage is TRBV5-1 and J usage is TRBJ1-6, with 7 bases matching TRBD1. CDR3 size: 15 residues. Germline V lookup: CDR1 SGHRS, CDR2 YFSETQ. After removal of 4 bases from V and 9 bases from J, the junction contained 10 bases not matched to a gene. The CDR3 DNA reads TGCGCCAGCAGCAGCGGGACAGAACTCGGTTCACCCCTCCACTTT. This codes for CASSSGTELGSPLHF.

The chain combines TRBV4-1 with TRBJ2-1, with D tentatively TRBD1 (5 bases). Germline loops: CDR1 MGHRA, CDR2 YSYEKL. The ends were cut back, 4 bases at V and 8 bases at J, with 24 bases in the middle. This CDR3 comprises 17 residues. The chain's CDR3 is CASSPSVGLGVNDEQFF. The CDR3 DNA sequence: TGCGCCAGCAGCCCCAGCGTTGGGTTAGGGGTTAACGATGAGCAGTTCTTC.

A few counts support this clonotype. The chain combines TRBV6-5 with TRBJ2-1, with 12 bases lining up with TRBD2. CDR1 and CDR2 from the germline V gene are MNHEY and SVGAGI. The CDR3 is 15 residues long. The V segment lost 6 bases and the J segment 5 bases; nucleotides outside the gene matches: 5. CDR3 amino acids: CASRLGLAGNNEQFF. The DNA for the CDR3 is TGTGCCAGCAGGCTTGGACTAGCGGGAAACAATGAGCAGTTCTTC.

Points on this clonotype: The CDR3 carries no conserved terminal phenylalanine or tryptophan, so it likely arises from a read error. The chain employs TRBV12-3 or TRBV12-4 and TRBJ1-1; 9 positions agree with TRBD1. The CDR3 spans 14 residues. As DNA, the CDR3 is TGTGCCCGCAGGCTCAACAGGGGGCTCACTGAAGCTTTCTCT. Translated, it gives CARRLNRGLTEAFS.

As to this clonotype: This may come from a read error, since a much larger clone is one base off. CDR3 loop: CASSSGGAVGETQYF. CDR3 DNA: TGTGCCAGCAGCTCCGGAGGTGCGGTTGGGGAGACCCAGTACTTC. The chain carries TRBV11-2 and TRBJ2-5; tentatively, D is TRBD2 (5 bases). CDR1 is SGHAT and CDR2 is FQNNGV in the germline V gene. Trimming shortened V by 4 bases and J by 5 bases, and 17 bases separated the two germline ends. CDR3 size: 15 residues.

Remarks on this clonotype: A clone one base away is much larger, so this may be a read error. It is likely a read error, because the conserved phenylalanine at the end of the CDR3 is missing. The chain carries TRBV11-2 and TRBJ2-7; D is possibly TRBD1 (6 bases). Germline CDR1 SGHAT, CDR2 FQNNGV. The CDR3 spans 13 residues. V lost 5 bases and J 2 bases, leaving 10 bases between the germline ends. The CDR3, as DNA: TGTGCCAGCAGCCCCGAGGGGGCCTACGAGCAGTACTCC. Its translation is CASSPEGAYEQYS.